One and the same sample provided the 29 T cell receptor beta chains below, sequenced in a study of blood T cells in healthy people across ages. Sample-barcoded 5' priming and a J-beta primer mix drove a second PCR of roughly 6 to 12 cycles. Each CDR3 protein is one row after TCRdb ran MiXCR on the 5' RACE reads. The sample has approximately 900,000 distinct CDR3 sequences; about 28% are singletons. A further study also used this sample, focusing on T cells of mothers and their children.

The sample comprised blood. The receptors shown here come from a woman between 40 and 50 years old in good health.

This clonotype has only a few counts. The V gene is TRBV2, the J gene TRBJ1-5, with TRBD1 matching over 11 bases. Germline CDR1 and CDR2: SNHLY and FYNNEI. Germline trimming cut 6 bases from V and 6 bases from J; bases unmatched to any gene: 10. CDR3 length equals 16 residues. Written as DNA, the CDR3 is TGTGCCAGCAGCGCCGACGGGACAGGGGGTGGTCAGCCCCAGCATTTT. Protein sequence: CASSADGTGGGQPQHF.

The genes are TRBV27 and TRBJ2-3, with D possibly matching TRBD1 (7 bases). The length of the CDR3 is 16 residues. Trimming shortened V by 6 bases and J by 1 base, and 17 bases separated the two germline ends. Per germline, CDR1 MNHEY and CDR2 SMNVEV (reference sequence). The DNA of the CDR3 is TGTGCCAGCAGCCTCCAGGGGGGAAGGGGCACAGATACGCAGTATTTT. Translation gives CASSLQGGRGTDTQYF.

This clonotype was counted at least ten times. V and J are TRBV15 and TRBJ2-7; D possibly corresponds to TRBD1 (6 bases). This CDR3 spans 14 amino acids. Trimming pared 0 bases from V and 3 bases from J, leaving 9 bases between. CDR1 and CDR2 (germline): LNHNV, YYDKDF (reference sequence). The CDR3, as DNA: TGTGCCACCAGCAGAGACAGGGGCCTCTACGAGCAGTACTTC. Protein sequence: CATSRDRGLYEQYF.

V is TRBV20-1 and J is TRBJ2-3; 7 bases match TRBD1. The CDR3 has 16 amino acids. In germline, CDR1 is DFQATT, CDR2 SNEGSKA (reference sequence). Losses at the gene ends were 4 bases for V and 3 bases for J; bases not matched to a gene: 13. CDR3: CSATPTQGWRTDTQYF. CDR3 nucleotide sequence: TGCAGTGCTACCCCCACACAGGGGTGGAGGACAGATACGCAGTATTTT.

This chain links TRBV7-2 with TRBJ2-1; 12 nucleotides line up with TRBD2. The J call may be mistaken, given a closer DNA end match to TRBJ2-7. From germline, CDR1 is SGHTA and CDR2 FQGNSA. The CDR3 runs to 18 residues. CDR3 DNA sequence: TGTGCCAGCAGCTTAGGGCTAGCGGGGGGGCCCACCTACAATGAGCAGTACTTC. Amino acids: CASSLGLAGGPTYNEQYF.

This clonotype was picked up a small number of times. This rearrangement joins TRBV7-2 to TRBJ2-1; 7 bases map to TRBD2. V lost 6 bases to trimming and J lost 0 bases; unmatched junction nucleotides: 11. The CDR3 is made up of 17 amino acids. CDR1 SGHTA and CDR2 FQGNSA come from the germline V gene. Here the CDR3 DNA reads TGTGCCAGCAGAACTTACCGGGGGGTGAGCTCCTACAATGAGCAGTTCTTC. Amino acid sequence: CASRTYRGVSSYNEQFF.

The table lists this clonotype with a few counts. The CDR3 nucleotides are TGTGCCAGCAGTTACCCCGGACTAGCGGGGAGGTTCGATGAGACCCAGTACTTC. Translating gives CASSYPGLAGRFDETQYF. V and J are TRBV6-2 or TRBV6-3 and TRBJ2-5; 12 nucleotides align to TRBD2. V lost 2 bases and J lost 5; bases outside the gene matches: 12. Per the germline V gene, CDR1 is MNHEY and CDR2 is SVGEGT. The CDR3 has 18 residues.

This clonotype was detected a few times. The gene calls are TRBV4-2 and TRBJ1-5; D is unresolved. Germline V CDR1 and CDR2: LGHNA, YNFKEQ. CDR3 length: 13 amino acids. Trimming took 2 bases from V and 5 from J, leaving 7 bases between them. CDR3 DNA: TGTGCCAGCAGCCAATCCGAGGATCAGCCCCAGCATTTT. Translation: CASSQSEDQPQHF.

A word on this clonotype: With a much larger clone just one base away, this may be a read error. The chain recombines TRBV5-1 with TRBJ2-7; 8 bases line up with TRBD2. This CDR3 is 15 amino acids long. The germline V gene encodes CDR1 SGHRS and CDR2 YFSETQ. Trimming at V came to 4 bases and at J to 3 bases, leaving 9 bases not matched to a gene. The CDR3 bases are TGCGCCAGCAGCCCCGGGACTAGTTATTGCTACGAGCAGTACTTC. This sequence encodes CASSPGTSYCYEQYF.

This chain connects TRBV20-1 to TRBJ1-1; no definite D call. CDR1 is DFQATT and CDR2 is SNEGSKA in the germline V gene (reference sequence). With 2 bases removed from V and 3 bases from J, the gap between germline ends came to 7 bases. This CDR3 comprises 12 residues. CDR3 bases: TGCAGTGCTAGATGGGAATACACTGAAGCTTTCTTT. Translation gives CSARWEYTEAFF.

This clonotype was seen many times. The CDR3 nucleotides read TGCAGTGCTTTAAGAGGGGGTCCCAAAAACATTCAGTACTTC. Translated, it gives CSALRGGPKNIQYF. This rearrangement joins TRBV20-1 to TRBJ2-4; possible D gene TRBD1, 6 bases. The CDR3 is 14 residues long. V was cut by 5 bases and J by 2 bases, with 13 bases left in between. Per germline, CDR1 DFQATT and CDR2 SNEGSKA (reference sequence).

This clonotype has only a few counts. The chain's CDR3 is CASSPGQGFTPKQFF. Written as DNA, the CDR3 is TGTGCCAGCAGTCCGGGACAGGGTTTTACCCCGAAGCAGTTCTTC. The chain has TRBV6-5 and TRBJ2-1; 9 bases fit TRBD1. The junction had 13 bases not matched to a gene; V was cut back by 5 bases and J by 11 bases. The CDR3 sequence is 15 residues long. Per germline, CDR1 MNHEY and CDR2 SVGAGI.

This clonotype appeared a few times. The chain employs TRBV7-2 and TRBJ2-3; the match to TRBD2 covers 13 bases. Germline assignment: CDR1 SGHTA and CDR2 FQGNSA. This CDR3 is built from 15 residues. The V and J ends lost 3 bases and 4 bases, in that order; junction bases with no gene match: 1. DNA for the CDR3: TGTGCCAGCAGCTTTACTAGCGGGGGGGCAGATACGCAGTATTTT. Encoded protein: CASSFTSGGADTQYF. Combining the CDR3 with reference TRBV7-2 and TRBJ2-3 gives the whole variable domain GAGVSQSPSNKVTEKGKDVELRCDPISGHTALYWYRQSLGQGLEFLIYFQGNSAPDKSGLPSDRFSAERTGGSVSTLTIQRTQQEDSAVYLCASSFTSGGADTQYFGPGTRLTVL.

There are many counts of this clonotype. This chain connects TRBV7-3 to TRBJ1-1; unclear D gene. The ends were cut back, 5 bases at V and 3 bases at J, with 16 bases in the middle. The CDR3 sequence is 15 residues long. The germline gives CDR1 SGHTA, CDR2 FQGTGA. For the CDR3, the DNA is TGTGCCAGCAGCCCTAATCAGGAGACGGACACTGAAGCTTTCTTT. Its translation: CASSPNQETDTEAFF.

The chain has TRBV6-5 and TRBJ2-5, with D possibly matching TRBD2 (5 bases). V was cut by 2 bases and J by 1 base, with 11 bases left in between. Germline loops: CDR1 MNHEY, CDR2 SVGAGI. The CDR3 consists of 15 residues. CDR3 bases: TGTGCCAGCAGTTACCTAGAGGGATCCCAAGAGACCCAGTACTTC. It yields the protein CASSYLEGSQETQYF.

Details on this clonotype: This may come from a read error, since a much larger clone is one base off. The chain employs TRBV6-4 and TRBJ2-1; weak D call: TRBD2 (5 bases). V lost 6 bases to trimming and J lost 0 bases, with 6 bases between them. The CDR3 is 13 amino acids. The germline V gene has CDR1 MRHNA and CDR2 SNTAGT. The CDR3 DNA reads as TGTGCCAGCAGGGAGGACTCCTACAATGAGCAGTTCTTC. It is translated as CASREDSYNEQFF.

This clonotype has only a few counts. This sequence joins TRBV6-2 or TRBV6-3 and TRBJ2-5, with 7 bases lining up with TRBD1. Germline V gives CDR1 MNHEY, CDR2 SVGEGT. There are 16 residues in the CDR3. After removal of 1 base from V and 5 bases from J, the junction contained 10 bases not matched to a gene. CDR3 nucleotide sequence: TGTGCCAGCAGTTACTACGTCACTAACAGGGGTGAGACCCAGTACTTC. This codes for CASSYYVTNRGETQYF.

The gene calls are TRBV7-3 and TRBJ1-1, with D perhaps matching TRBD1 (6 bases). CDR1 is SGHTA, CDR2 FQGTGA, per germline. Between the trimmed V and J ends, which lost 5 bases and 3 bases, there was a span of 13 bases. The CDR3 is 14 residues long. The CDR3 protein is CASSPQGPDTEAFF. DNA for the CDR3: TGTGCCAGCAGCCCACAGGGTCCGGACACTGAAGCTTTCTTT.

This rearrangement joins TRBV12-3 or TRBV12-4 to TRBJ2-5, with D perhaps matching TRBD1 or TRBD2 (6 bases each). V shed 7 bases and J shed 5 bases, with 11 bases lying between them. CDR3 size: 12 residues. CDR3 DNA: TGTGCCAGCATCGGGGGCGGGGAGACCCAGTACTTC. Encoded protein: CASIGGGETQYF.

In its sample, this clonotype was seen many times. At one end, the junction sequence differs from germline, possibly due to a read error. The rearrangement joins TRBV11-2 to TRBJ2-3, with 7 bases identical to TRBD1. Germline CDR1 is SGHAT and CDR2 is FQNNGV. CDR3 length equals 14 residues. CDR3 in DNA: TGCGCCAGCAGTCGACAGGGATACACAGATACGCAGTATTTT. Its translation is CASSRQGYTDTQYF.

J is TRBJ2-1 and V is TRBV9; 12 nucleotides line up with TRBD1. The ends lost 1 base at V and 6 bases at J; junction bases unmatched: 5. CDR1 and CDR2 (germline): SGDLS, YYNGEE. The CDR3 extends over 16 amino acids. CDR3 amino acids: CASSVLGQGARNEQFF. The CDR3 nucleotides are TGTGCCAGCAGCGTATTGGGACAGGGGGCACGCAATGAGCAGTTCTTC. The variable domain in full, completed from reference TRBV9 and TRBJ2-1, reads DSGVTQTPKHLITATGQRVTLRCSPRSGDLSVYWYQQSLDQGLQFLIQYYNGEERAKGNILERFSAQQFPDLHSELNLSSLELGDSALYFCASSVLGQGARNEQFFGPGTRLTVL.

This clonotype has a handful of counts. A junction boundary mismatches the germline segment, possibly from a read error. The chain carries TRBV6-2 or TRBV6-3 and TRBJ1-5; D gene uncertain. The length of the CDR3 is 15 residues. Germline V gene lookup returns CDR1 MNHEY and CDR2 SVGEGT. CDR3 nucleotide sequence: TGTGTCAGCAGTTACTCGCCGGTTAGCAATCAGCCCCAGCATTTT. Translated, it gives CVSSYSPVSNQPQHF.

The V gene is TRBV28, the J gene TRBJ1-1, with no clear D. Per germline, CDR1 MDHEN and CDR2 SYDVKM. V lost 2 bases, J lost 2 bases, and 12 bases lay in between. CDR3 length equals 15 residues. CDR3 nucleotides: TGTGCCAGCAGTTTACCCCTAGTAGGTAACACTGAAGCTTTCTTT. Its translation: CASSLPLVGNTEAFF.

There are many counts of this clonotype. The chain employs TRBV28 and TRBJ1-5, with 9 bases that match TRBD1. The CDR3 covers 14 residues. Germline V gene data show CDR1 as MDHEN and CDR2 as SYDVKM. The V and J ends lost 7 bases and 5 bases, in that order; junction bases with no gene match: 6. CDR3 bases: TGTGCCAGCAAATGGGGACAGGGCTATCAGCCCCAGCATTTT. It specifies CASKWGQGYQPQHF.

This chain connects TRBV9 to TRBJ2-7; D remains ambiguous. This CDR3 spans 15 amino acids. V was pared by 0 bases and J by 3 bases, with 13 bases between. Germline CDR1 is SGDLS and CDR2 is YYNGEE. CDR3 nucleotides: TGTGCCAGCAGCGTAGGTCGGGCCACATACTACGAGCAGTACTTC. Protein: CASSVGRATYYEQYF.

The genes are TRBV12-3 or TRBV12-4 and TRBJ1-1, with TRBD1 matching over 7 bases. CDR3 length equals 17 residues. After removal of 4 bases from V and 3 bases from J, the junction contained 14 bases not matched to a gene. As DNA, the CDR3 is TGTGCCAGCAGTTCCGGGCGGGGCTGGGACAGTTACACTGAAGCTTTCTTT. It translates to CASSSGRGWDSYTEAFF.

J is TRBJ2-5 and V is TRBV20-1, with 7 nucleotides matching TRBD1. The J call is uncertain, as TRBJ2-7 better fits the DNA end. Germline V lookup: CDR1 DFQATT, CDR2 SNEGSKA (reference sequence). CDR3 length equals 13 residues. Here the CDR3 DNA reads TGCAGTGCTACCGGACAGGACCCATACGAGCAGTACTTC. Protein: CSATGQDPYEQYF.

This clonotype has at least ten counts. This chain connects TRBV5-1 to TRBJ1-2; D gene unclear. This CDR3 is built from 14 residues. CDR1 and CDR2 (germline): SGHRS, YFSETQ. The V end was cut by 0 bases, the J end by 6 bases, with 12 bases between. In nucleotides, the CDR3 is TGCGCCAGCAGCTTGGTAAGCAGGTCCGATGGCTACACCTTC. Its protein product is CASSLVSRSDGYTF.

About this clonotype itself: The junction departs from germline at one end; a sequencing error may be responsible. The CDR3 DNA reads TGTGCCAGCAGCTTACGGAGTAATGAAAAACGGTTTTTT. Protein sequence: CASSLRSNEKRFF. The chain employs TRBV7-9 and TRBJ1-4; no definite D call. The CDR3 is 13 amino acids. CDR1 and CDR2 from the germline V gene are SEHNR and FQNEAQ (reference sequence). The whole variable domain, filled in from reference TRBV7-9 and TRBJ1-4, reads DTGVSQNPRHKITKRGQNVTFRCDPISEHNRLYWYRQTLGQGPEFLTYFQNEAQLEKSRLLSDRFSAERPKGSFSTLEIQRTEQGDSAMYLCASSLRSNEKRFFGSGTQLSVL.